In its sample, the clone carrying this T cell receptor (beta chain) was seen a few times. The antigen remains undetermined. Germline CDR1 and CDR2: MGHRA and YSYEKL. V gave up 1 base and J gave up 8 bases, with 14 bases separating them. This CDR3 region has 14 residues. This sample stems from a study of T cells in localized non-small cell lung cancer. General study findings and limits: In adjacent lung appeared a median around 62 of the top 100 tumor clones. Adjacent uninvolved lung had the highest clonality, suggesting focused antigen responses.

Some clones are missing from TCRdb's copy, which holds only in-frame ones; the method was immunoSEQ multiplex PCR. This table has 45,000 to 60,000 clones, over 75% appearing once. The specimen was peripheral blood, collected before any cancer treatment. This sequence joins TRBV4-1 and TRBJ1-2, with D unresolved. This sequence originates from an older female donor with stage II squamous cell lung carcinoma. The CDR3 protein is CASSQVSQSIGYTF. The CDR3 DNA sequence: TGCGCCAGCAGCCAAGTAAGCCAGAGTATCGGCTACACCTTC.